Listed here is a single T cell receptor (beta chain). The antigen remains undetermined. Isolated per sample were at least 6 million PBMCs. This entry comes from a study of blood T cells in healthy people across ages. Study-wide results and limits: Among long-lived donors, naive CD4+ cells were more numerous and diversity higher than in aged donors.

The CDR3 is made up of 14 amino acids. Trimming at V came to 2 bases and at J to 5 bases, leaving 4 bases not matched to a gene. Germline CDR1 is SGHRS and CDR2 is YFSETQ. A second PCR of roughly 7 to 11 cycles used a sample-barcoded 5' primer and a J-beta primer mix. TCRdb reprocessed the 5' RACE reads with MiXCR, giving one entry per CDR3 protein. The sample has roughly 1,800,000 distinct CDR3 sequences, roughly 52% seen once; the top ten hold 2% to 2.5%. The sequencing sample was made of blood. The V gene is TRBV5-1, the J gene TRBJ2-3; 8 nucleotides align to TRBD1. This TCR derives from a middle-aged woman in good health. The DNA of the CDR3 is TGCGCCAGCAGCTTACAGGGGGATCAAGATACGCAGTATTTT. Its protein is CASSLQGDQDTQYF.